Listed below are T cell receptor beta chains from one sample, sequenced in a study of beta chain features in type 1 diabetes. Sequencing used immunoSEQ multiplex PCR; TCRdb keeps in-frame clones, though not all of them. In the table there are about 900,000 clones, roughly 15% of which are singletons. Sequences were obtained from naive CD4+ T cells from blood. These receptors all stem from a woman in her late teens or twenties in good health. Both conserved end residues are part of each CDR3. A D gene is named only where the DNA matches it firmly. Only some rows state a clone size, as once, few, many or a class for expanded clones.

>TRBJ2-7|TRBD1|-|TRBV15
CATSKNVNRGPSVSYEQYF
TGTGCCACCAGCAAAAACGTAAACAGGGGCCCCAGCGTCTCCTACGAGCAGTACTTC
>TRBJ2-2|-|-|TRBV19
CASSSRRDTGELFF
TGTGCCAGTAGTAGTAGGAGGGACACCGGGGAGCTGTTTTTT
>TRBJ2-1|TRBD2|-|TRBV5-4
CASSLDPGTRGGEQFF
TGTGCCAGCAGCTTGGATCCCGGGACTAGGGGAGGGGAGCAGTTCTTC
>TRBJ2-1|TRBD1|-|TRBV11-3
CASSHRGRGEQFF
TGTGCCAGCAGCCACAGGGGCAGGGGTGAGCAGTTCTTC
>TRBJ2-2|-|few|TRBV29-1
CSVLPDRNTGELFF
TGCAGCGTCCTCCCGGACAGAAACACCGGGGAGCTGTTTTTT
>TRBJ1-2|TRBD1|few|TRBV15
CATSRTGGRGYGYTF
TGTGCCACCAGCAGGACAGGGGGCCGGGGCTATGGCTACACCTTC
>TRBJ2-1|-|few|TRBV2
CASTILDFSYNEQFF
TGTGCCAGCACCATACTAGATTTCTCCTACAATGAGCAGTTCTTC
>TRBJ2-7|TRBD1|once|TRBV28
CATTGAAYEQYF
TGTGCCACCACAGGGGCGGCCTACGAGCAGTACTTC
>TRBJ2-6|-|-|TRBV19
CASTSGASGANVLTF
TGTGCCAGTACCTCGGGAGCCTCTGGGGCCAACGTCCTGACTTTC
>TRBJ1-5|-|few|TRBV6-6
CASSYSVGGGNQPQHF
TGTGCCAGCAGTTACTCGGTTGGAGGGGGGAATCAGCCCCAGCATTTT
>TRBJ2-5|TRBD2|few|TRBV2
CASSREGTQYF
TGTGCCAGCTCCAGGGAGGGGACCCAGTACTTC
>TRBJ2-7|TRBD2|few|TRBV9
CASSTTSGPAYEQYF
TGTGCCAGCAGCACGACTAGCGGCCCAGCCTACGAGCAGTACTTC
>TRBJ2-1|-|-|TRBV29-1
CSVEDPVGRYNEQFF
TGCAGCGTTGAAGATCCAGTGGGCCGGTACAATGAGCAGTTCTTC
>TRBJ2-1|-|few|TRBV25-1
CASSLGAPRNEQFF
TGTGCCAGCAGTCTCGGGGCCCCTCGGAATGAGCAGTTCTTC
>TRBJ1-1|-|-|TRBV10-3
CAISSERFPTEAFF
TGTGCCATCAGTTCAGAAAGGTTTCCCACTGAAGCTTTCTTT
>TRBJ1-2|-|-|TRBV4-3
CASSRQGAGNYGYTF
TGCGCCAGCAGCCGCCAGGGCGCAGGGAACTATGGCTACACCTTC
>TRBJ2-1|TRBD1|-|TRBV7-8
CASSLGGQGSTYNEQFF
TGTGCCAGCAGCTTAGGGGGACAGGGTAGCACCTACAATGAGCAGTTCTTC
>TRBJ2-1|TRBD2|-|TRBV27
CASRTIAGSVNEQFF
TGTGCCAGCAGGACAATAGCGGGCTCGGTCAATGAGCAGTTCTTC
>TRBJ2-5|TRBD1|-|TRBV5-1
CASSPQGARGGETQYF
TGCGCCAGCAGCCCCCAGGGGGCTCGGGGTGGAGAGACCCAGTACTTC
>TRBJ2-6|TRBD1|-|TRBV6-6
CASKGQGAGANVLTF
TGTGCCAGCAAGGGACAGGGAGCTGGGGCCAACGTCCTGACTTTC
>TRBJ1-2|-|-|TRBV2
CASSGAGQGKNYGYTF
TGTGCCAGCAGTGGGGCTGGGCAGGGTAAGAACTATGGCTACACCTTC
>TRBJ2-1|TRBD1|-|TRBV7-6
CASSVPRTGGSGGSYNEQFF
TGTGCCAGCAGCGTCCCCCGGACAGGGGGATCTGGGGGCTCCTACAATGAGCAGTTCTTC
>TRBJ1-3|TRBD1|-|TRBV7-8
CASSLHGTVSGNTIYF
TGTGCCAGCAGCCTTCACGGGACAGTCTCTGGAAACACCATATATTTT
>TRBJ2-1|TRBD1|-|TRBV7-2
CASSLAFGTGNSEQFF
TGTGCCAGCAGCTTAGCCTTTGGGACAGGGAACTCTGAGCAGTTCTTC
>TRBJ2-1|-|-|TRBV6-6
CASRQRAGSYNEQFF
TGTGCCAGCAGGCAAAGAGCGGGCTCCTACAATGAGCAGTTCTTC
>TRBJ2-2|TRBD1|-|TRBV10-3
CAIKGQGNTGELFF
TGTGCCATCAAGGGACAGGGAAACACCGGGGAGCTGTTTTTT
>TRBJ2-1|TRBD2|few|TRBV7-9
CASSLFLTSGRDEQFF
TGTGCCAGCAGCTTATTTTTGACTAGCGGGAGAGATGAGCAGTTCTTC
>TRBJ2-1|TRBD2|few|TRBV5-1
CASSSRPLAGGYNEQFF
TGCGCCAGCAGCTCCCGCCCTCTAGCGGGAGGGTACAATGAGCAGTTCTTC
>TRBJ2-6|-|few|TRBV11-2
CASSLSGRSGANVLTF
TGTGCCAGCAGCTTATCGGGGCGCTCTGGGGCCAACGTCCTGACTTTC
>TRBJ2-1|TRBD1|-|TRBV6-6
CASRDRGGSYNEQFF
TGTGCCAGCAGAGACAGGGGTGGCTCCTACAATGAGCAGTTCTTC
>TRBJ2-3|-|few|TRBV5-1
CASSLGAADTQYF
TGCGCCAGCAGCTTGGGGGCCGCAGATACGCAGTATTTT
>TRBJ2-2|TRBD2|few|TRBV7-2
CASSPPGLAGSGELFF
TGTGCCAGCAGCCCCCCGGGACTAGCGGGATCCGGGGAGCTGTTTTTT
>TRBJ2-7|TRBD1|-|TRBV18
CASSPGQGTYEQYF
TGTGCCAGCTCACCGGGACAGGGTACCTACGAGCAGTACTTC
>TRBJ1-4|-|-|TRBV15
CATSIGGQGREKLFF
TGTGCCACCAGCATCGGTGGGCAGGGGAGGGAAAAACTGTTTTTT
>TRBJ2-1|-|-|TRBV6-5
CASSYRRTAYNEQFF
TGTGCCAGCAGTTACCGAAGGACTGCTTACAATGAGCAGTTCTTC
>TRBJ1-1|-|few|TRBV23-1
CASSHQFTEAFF
TGCGCCAGCAGTCACCAGTTCACTGAAGCTTTCTTT
>TRBJ2-7|TRBD2|-|TRBV23-1
CASIRLARNPYEQYF
TGCGCCAGCATCAGACTAGCGAGGAACCCCTACGAGCAGTACTTC
>TRBJ1-2|-|-|TRBV9
CASSVGQGGYGYTF
TGTGCCAGCAGCGTAGGGCAGGGCGGCTATGGCTACACCTTC
>TRBJ2-2|-|few|TRBV7-8
CASSLGGTLTGELFF
TGTGCCAGCAGCTTAGGGGGGACTCTCACCGGGGAGCTGTTTTTT
>TRBJ2-7|-|few|TRBV7-2
CASSPQMGYEQYF
TGTGCCAGCAGCCCTCAAATGGGTTACGAGCAGTACTTC
>TRBJ2-1|-|-|TRBV15
CATSVYVRNEQFF
TGTGCCACCAGCGTGTACGTCCGGAATGAGCAGTTCTTC
>TRBJ1-2|-|-|TRBV25-1
CASSEFREGGYTF
TGTGCCAGCAGTGAATTTAGGGAGGGAGGCTACACCTTC
>TRBJ2-2|TRBD2|-|TRBV9
CASSVTRLGLAGVRTGELFF
TGTGCCAGCAGCGTAACGCGGTTAGGACTAGCGGGAGTTCGCACCGGGGAGCTGTTTTTT
>TRBJ1-4|-|few|TRBV28
CASLMGQPGEKLFF
TGTGCCAGCCTCATGGGGCAGCCCGGGGAAAAACTGTTTTTT
>TRBJ1-5|-|-|TRBV6-6
CASSYDRYSNQPQHF
TGTGCCAGCAGTTACGACAGGTATAGCAATCAGCCCCAGCATTTT